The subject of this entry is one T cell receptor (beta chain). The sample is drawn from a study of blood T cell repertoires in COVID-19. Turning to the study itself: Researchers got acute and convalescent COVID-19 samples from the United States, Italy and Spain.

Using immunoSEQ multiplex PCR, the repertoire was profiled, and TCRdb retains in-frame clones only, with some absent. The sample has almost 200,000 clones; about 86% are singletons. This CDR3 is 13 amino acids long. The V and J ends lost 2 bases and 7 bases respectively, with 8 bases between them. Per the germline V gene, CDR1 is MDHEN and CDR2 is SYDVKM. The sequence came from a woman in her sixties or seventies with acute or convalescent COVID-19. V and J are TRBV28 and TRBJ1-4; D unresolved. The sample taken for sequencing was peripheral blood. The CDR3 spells CASSLAQIEKLFF. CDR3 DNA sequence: TGTGCCAGCAGTTTAGCTCAGATTGAAAAACTGTTTTTT. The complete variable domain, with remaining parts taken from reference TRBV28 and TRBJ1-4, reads DVKVTQSSRYLVKRTGEKVFLECVQDMDHENMFWYRQDPGLGLRLIYFSYDVKMKEKGDIPEGYSVSREKKERFSLILESASTNQTSMYLCASSLAQIEKLFFGSGTQLSVL.